What follows are 15 T cell receptor beta chains derived from one specimen sequenced in a study of patients and donors after allogeneic stem cell transplantation. Each CDR3 protein gets one entry after TCRdb re-called the RT-PCR reads with MiXCR. The sample holds about 960,000 distinct CDR3 sequences, more than 15% seen once. Sequencing input: blood, either unsorted or a sorted T cell fraction (not recorded which). These receptors all stem from a human donor who was either an allogeneic HSCT recipient or a stem cell or donor lymphocyte infusion donor (not recorded which). It is not recorded whose cells these are; they may come from a transplant donor.

The V and J genes are TRBV7-6 and TRBJ2-7; tentatively, D is TRBD2 (6 bases). The ends were cut back, 2 bases at V and 7 bases at J, with 15 bases in the middle. The CDR3 is 14 residues long. Germline V gene lookup returns CDR1 SGHVS and CDR2 FNYEAQ. In DNA form, the CDR3 reads TGTGCCAGCAGCTTAAGACTAGGGGTGGGAGAGCAGTACTTC. Protein sequence: CASSLRLGVGEQYF.

J is TRBJ2-5 and V is TRBV7-3; 7 bases agree with TRBD1. Trimming took 5 bases from V and 9 from J; bases not matched to a gene: 9. Germline V gene lookup returns CDR1 SGHTA and CDR2 FQGTGA. The CDR3 runs to 13 residues. CDR3 region: CASSRDRVGAQYF. CDR3 DNA sequence: TGTGCCAGCAGCCGTGACAGGGTTGGGGCCCAGTACTTC.

The rearrangement uses TRBV5-1 and TRBJ2-7, with TRBD2 matching 7 bases. Germline V gene lookup returns CDR1 SGHRS and CDR2 YFSETQ. The CDR3 spans 15 residues. Trimming removed 0 bases from V and 3 bases from J; junction bases left unmatched: 6. The CDR3 sequence is CASSLVDGRLYEQYF. CDR3 coding DNA: TGCGCCAGCAGCTTGGTCGACGGGAGGCTCTACGAGCAGTACTTC.

This clonotype has a handful of counts. The chain uses TRBV12-3 or TRBV12-4 and TRBJ1-1, with a possible D match to TRBD1 (6 bases). The CDR3 is made up of 15 amino acids. Trimming removed 5 bases from V and 4 bases from J, with 17 bases in between. The CDR3 DNA sequence: TGTGCCAGCAGTCCGGACAGTCTTCGGGGCACTGAAGCTTTCTTT. Translation: CASSPDSLRGTEAFF.

This clonotype was detected many times. The chain joins TRBV12-3 or TRBV12-4 to TRBJ2-7; D unresolved. There are 12 residues in the CDR3. Trimming left V 3 bases short and J 8 bases short, with 11 bases between. DNA of the CDR3: TGTGCCAGCAGTTTCCGACCGTCGAAGCAGTACTTC. It specifies CASSFRPSKQYF.

This clonotype has more than one count but fewer than ten. This chain uses TRBV28 with TRBJ1-1; D is perhaps TRBD1 (6 bases). V was cut by 4 bases and J by 6 bases, with 18 bases left in between. The CDR3 is made up of 15 amino acids. CDR1 and CDR2 from the germline V gene are MDHEN and SYDVKM. In nucleotides, the CDR3 is TGTGCCAGCAGTTCGGGGGCCTCGAGCTTCCCTGAAGCTTTCTTT. It yields the protein CASSSGASSFPEAFF.

This clonotype was seen a few times. The gene calls are TRBV20-1 and TRBJ1-4; D is ambiguous. The CDR3 has 13 amino acids. The germline CDR1 and CDR2 sequences are DFQATT and SNEGSKA (reference sequence). V dropped 4 bases and J dropped 8 bases, with 14 bases sitting between them. This CDR3 reads CSATPPATEKLFF. In nucleotides, the CDR3 is TGCAGTGCTACTCCGCCAGCGACGGAAAAACTGTTTTTT.

The chain recombines TRBV5-1 with TRBJ2-3, with 10 bases that match TRBD2. The CDR3 covers 15 residues. V shed 6 bases and J 2 bases; nucleotides not matched to a gene: 6. Per germline, CDR1 SGHRS and CDR2 YFSETQ. The CDR3 bases are TGCGCCAGCACCGTGGGACTAGCGAACACAGATACGCAGTATTTT. It translates to CASTVGLANTDTQYF.

This clonotype was counted a single time. V is TRBV15 and J is TRBJ2-1; the match to TRBD1 covers 10 bases. Germline trimming cut 0 bases from V and 6 bases from J; bases unmatched to any gene: 2. Germline V gene sequence: CDR1 LNHNV, CDR2 YYDKDF (reference sequence). This CDR3 is 15 amino acids long. The CDR3 DNA reads TGTGCCACCAGCAGAGAGGACAGGGGGGTCAATGAGCAGTTCTTC. This sequence encodes CATSREDRGVNEQFF.

This clonotype was counted only a few times. The chain employs TRBV24-1 and TRBJ1-1; D uncertain. Germline V gene sequence: CDR1 KGHDR, CDR2 SFDVKD. Trimming cost V 3 bases and J 8 bases, with 12 bases left between them. CDR3 length: 13 residues. CDR3 bases: TGTGCCACCAGTGATGGGATTAGTCGGGAAGCTTTCTTT. As protein: CATSDGISREAFF.

This clonotype was observed once. The chain joins TRBV29-1 to TRBJ2-6; weak D call: TRBD1 (6 bases). Trimming left V 1 base short and J 0 bases short, with 16 bases between. The CDR3 loop spans 18 amino acids. Per the germline V gene, CDR1 is SQVTM and CDR2 is ANQGSEA. CDR3 DNA: TGCAGCGTTGAAGTCCCCGGACAGTCCCGCTCTGGGGCCAACGTCCTGACTTTC. Protein sequence: CSVEVPGQSRSGANVLTF.

This clonotype turned up a few times. The CDR3 nucleotides read TGCGCCAGCTCAAAGGCCGGGACAGCATCAGATACGCAGTATTTT. Its translation: CASSKAGTASDTQYF. This chain connects TRBV4-1 to TRBJ2-3, with 7 bases matching TRBD1. This CDR3 contains 15 residues. With 8 bases clipped from V and 4 bases from J, the junction kept 12 bases outside the gene matches. CDR1 is MGHRA, CDR2 YSYEKL, per germline.

CDR3: CASSYGMNTGELFF. In nucleotides, the CDR3 is TGTGCCAGCAGTTACGGCATGAACACCGGGGAGCTGTTTTTT. The chain is built from TRBV6-5 and TRBJ2-2; D uncertain. The CDR3 has 14 amino acids. In germline, CDR1 is MNHEY, CDR2 SVGAGI. V dropped 2 bases and J dropped 1 base, with 5 bases sitting between them.

This clonotype was seen a handful of times. The V gene is TRBV24-1, the J gene TRBJ2-1, with 7 bases fitting TRBD2. Germline V lookup: CDR1 KGHDR, CDR2 SFDVKD. CDR3 length: 16 amino acids. V shed 3 bases, J shed 0 bases, and the junction held 4 bases outside the gene matches. CDR3 amino acids: CATSDRGGSSYNEQFF. For the CDR3, the DNA is TGTGCCACCAGTGATAGGGGCGGGAGCTCCTACAATGAGCAGTTCTTC.

This clonotype was found a few times. This chain connects TRBV5-1 to TRBJ2-7, with TRBD2 identical over 8 bases. The CDR3 is 15 residues long. Trimming at V came to 4 bases and at J to 1 base, leaving 7 bases not matched to a gene. The V gene's germline CDR1 is SGHRS and CDR2 YFSETQ. This chain's CDR3 is CASSPGGTPSYEQYF. CDR3 DNA: TGCGCCAGCAGCCCGGGGGGGACTCCATCCTACGAGCAGTACTTC.